This T cell receptor beta chain was retrieved from a study of blood T cells in healthy people across ages. Primed by a sample-barcoded 5' primer and a J-beta primer mix, a second PCR proceeded for about 6 to 12 cycles. MiXCR, applied by TCRdb to the 5' RACE reads, yields one record per CDR3 protein. The table has about a million distinct CDR3 sequences, roughly 50% seen once. Findings of the study overall: Considered underestimates were the diversity estimates obtained from one million T cells.

Between the trimmed V and J ends, which lost 5 bases and 3 bases, there was a span of 16 bases. This CDR3 comprises 15 residues. Germline V gives CDR1 MNHEY, CDR2 SVGAGI. As concerns this clonotype: What it binds is unknown.

The TCR originated in a man aged 30 to 39 in good health. Sequencing used blood. V gene TRBV6-5 combines with J gene TRBJ1-2; no clear D gene. This CDR3 is CASSALGRVDYGYTF. The CDR3, as DNA: TGTGCCAGCAGTGCGCTCGGGCGGGTAGACTATGGCTACACCTTC.